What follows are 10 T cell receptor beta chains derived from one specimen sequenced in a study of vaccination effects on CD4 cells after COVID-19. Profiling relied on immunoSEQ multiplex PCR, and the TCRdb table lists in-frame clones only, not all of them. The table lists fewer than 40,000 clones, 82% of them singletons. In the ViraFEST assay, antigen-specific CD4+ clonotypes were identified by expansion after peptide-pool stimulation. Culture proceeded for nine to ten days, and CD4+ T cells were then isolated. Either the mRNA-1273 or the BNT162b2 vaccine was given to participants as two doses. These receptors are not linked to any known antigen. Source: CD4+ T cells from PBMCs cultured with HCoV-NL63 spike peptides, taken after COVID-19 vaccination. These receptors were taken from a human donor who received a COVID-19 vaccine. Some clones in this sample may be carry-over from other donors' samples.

The CDR3 loop is CATSDLPGTANTGELFF. CDR3 bases: TGTGCCACCAGTGATTTACCCGGGACAGCAAACACCGGGGAGCTGTTTTTT. This rearrangement joins TRBV24-1 to TRBJ2-2; TRBD1 matches 7 bases. The CDR3 is 17 amino acids. The germline gives CDR1 KGHDR, CDR2 SFDVKD. Unmatched junction bases numbered 6, after V lost 1 base and J lost 2 bases.

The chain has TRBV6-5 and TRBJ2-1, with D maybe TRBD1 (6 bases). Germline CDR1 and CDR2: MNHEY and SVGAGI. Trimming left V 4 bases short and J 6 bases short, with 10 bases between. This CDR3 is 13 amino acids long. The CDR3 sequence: CASSSYRVNEQFF. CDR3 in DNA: TGTGCCAGCAGTTCTTACAGGGTCAATGAGCAGTTCTTC.

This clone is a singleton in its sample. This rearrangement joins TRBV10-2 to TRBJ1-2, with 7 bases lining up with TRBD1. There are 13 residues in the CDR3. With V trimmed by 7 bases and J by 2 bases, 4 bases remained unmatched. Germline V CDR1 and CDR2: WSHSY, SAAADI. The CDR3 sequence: CASKATGNYGYTF. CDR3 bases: TGCGCCAGCAAAGCGACAGGGAACTATGGCTACACCTTC.

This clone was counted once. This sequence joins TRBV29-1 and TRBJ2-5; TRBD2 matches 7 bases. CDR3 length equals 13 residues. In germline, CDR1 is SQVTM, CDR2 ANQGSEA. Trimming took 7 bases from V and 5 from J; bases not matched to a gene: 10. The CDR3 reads CSACGLESETQYF. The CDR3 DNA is TGCAGCGCTTGTGGACTAGAAAGCGAGACCCAGTACTTC. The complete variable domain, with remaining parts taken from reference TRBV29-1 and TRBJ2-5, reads SAVISQKPSRDICQRGTSLTIQCQVDSQVTMMFWYRQQPGQSLTLIATANQGSEATYESGFVIDKFPISRPNLTFSTLTVSNMSPEDSSIYLCSACGLESETQYFGPGTRLLVL.

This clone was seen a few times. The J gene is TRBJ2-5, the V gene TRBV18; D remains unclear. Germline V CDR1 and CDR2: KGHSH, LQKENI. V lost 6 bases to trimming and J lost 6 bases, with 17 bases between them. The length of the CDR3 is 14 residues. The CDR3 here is CASSPELGWKTQYF. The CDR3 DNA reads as TGTGCCAGCTCCCCTGAGCTGGGCTGGAAGACCCAGTACTTC.

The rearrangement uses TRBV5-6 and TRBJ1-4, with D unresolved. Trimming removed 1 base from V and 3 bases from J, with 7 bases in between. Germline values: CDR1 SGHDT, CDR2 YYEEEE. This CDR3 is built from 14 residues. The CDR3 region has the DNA TGTGCCAGCAGCTTGTGGACGCCTAATGAAAAACTGTTTTTT. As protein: CASSLWTPNEKLFF.

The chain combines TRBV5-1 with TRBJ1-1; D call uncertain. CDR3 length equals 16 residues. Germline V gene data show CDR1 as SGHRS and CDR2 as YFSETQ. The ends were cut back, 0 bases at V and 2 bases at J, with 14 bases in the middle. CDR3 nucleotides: TGCGCCAGCAGCTTGGGGACGCGGACCGACAACACTGAAGCTTTCTTT. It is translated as CASSLGTRTDNTEAFF.

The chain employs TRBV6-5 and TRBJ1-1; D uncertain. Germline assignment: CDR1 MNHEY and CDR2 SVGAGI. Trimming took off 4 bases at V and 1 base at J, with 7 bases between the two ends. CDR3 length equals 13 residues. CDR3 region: CASSWDGNTEAFF. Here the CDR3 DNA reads TGTGCCAGCAGTTGGGATGGGAACACTGAAGCTTTCTTT.

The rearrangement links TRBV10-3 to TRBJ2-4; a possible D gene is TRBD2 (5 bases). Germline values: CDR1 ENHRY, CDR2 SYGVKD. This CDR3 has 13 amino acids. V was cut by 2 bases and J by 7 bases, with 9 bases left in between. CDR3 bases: TGTGCCATCAGTGAGGCGGGTCTGAACATTCAGTACTTC. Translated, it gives CAISEAGLNIQYF.

The CDR3 here is CATSDTGSLSYNEQFF. The DNA of the CDR3 is TGTGCCACCAGTGATACAGGGTCCCTCTCCTACAATGAGCAGTTCTTC. This sequence joins TRBV24-1 and TRBJ2-1; D is perhaps TRBD1 (6 bases). CDR1 is KGHDR, CDR2 SFDVKD, per germline. This CDR3 has 16 residues. V was pared by 3 bases and J by 0 bases, with 11 bases between.